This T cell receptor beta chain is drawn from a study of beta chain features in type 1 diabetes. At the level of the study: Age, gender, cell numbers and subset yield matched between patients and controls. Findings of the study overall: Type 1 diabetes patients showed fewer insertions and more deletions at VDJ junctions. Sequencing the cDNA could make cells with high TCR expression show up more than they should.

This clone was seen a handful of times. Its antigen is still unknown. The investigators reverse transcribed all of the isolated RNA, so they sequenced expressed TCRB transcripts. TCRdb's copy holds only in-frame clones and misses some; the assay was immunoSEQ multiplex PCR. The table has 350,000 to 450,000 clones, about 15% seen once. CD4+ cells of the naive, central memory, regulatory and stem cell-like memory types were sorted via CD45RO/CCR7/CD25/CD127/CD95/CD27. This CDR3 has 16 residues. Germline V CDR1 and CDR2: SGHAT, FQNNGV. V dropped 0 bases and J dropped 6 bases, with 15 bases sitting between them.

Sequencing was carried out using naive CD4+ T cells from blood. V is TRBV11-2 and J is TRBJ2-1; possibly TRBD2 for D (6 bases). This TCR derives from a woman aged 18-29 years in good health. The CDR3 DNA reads TGTGCCAGCAGCTTAGATATGGCTAGCGTCGGCAATGAGCAGTTCTTC. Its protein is CASSLDMASVGNEQFF.